This T cell receptor beta chain was found in a study of PD-1 blockade in classical Hodgkin lymphoma. General study results and limits: CD4+ TCR diversity, unlike CD8+, rose significantly by C4D1. Exclusion was the outcome for patients who began nivolumab under 1 year after ASCT. Newly diagnosed patients and complete responders had comparable diversity at baseline. A reduction in baseline TCR diversity was reportedly seen in newly diagnosed patients relative to healthy donors.

Each patient experienced a relapse that followed autologous stem cell transplantation, and brentuximab vedotin exposure varied. Details on this clone: The antigen remains undetermined.

Clones were read by immunoSEQ multiplex PCR, and TCRdb kept only the in-frame ones, dropping some. The table records 55,000 to 65,000 clones, 85% to 90% of them present only once. CDR3 length equals 18 residues. From germline, CDR1 is SGHRS and CDR2 YFSETQ. After removal of 2 bases from V and 6 bases from J, the junction contained 17 bases not matched to a gene. The sequenced sample was peripheral blood mononuclear cells (PBMCs), obtained at baseline. The receptor was isolated from a human donor with classical Hodgkin lymphoma. The V and J genes are TRBV5-1 and TRBJ2-3; 8 bases are shared with TRBD1. CDR3 DNA: TGCGCCAGCAGCTTTCCTGGTATTCCCGGGACAGGAGAGGATACGCAGTATTTT. Amino acid sequence: CASSFPGIPGTGEDTQYF.